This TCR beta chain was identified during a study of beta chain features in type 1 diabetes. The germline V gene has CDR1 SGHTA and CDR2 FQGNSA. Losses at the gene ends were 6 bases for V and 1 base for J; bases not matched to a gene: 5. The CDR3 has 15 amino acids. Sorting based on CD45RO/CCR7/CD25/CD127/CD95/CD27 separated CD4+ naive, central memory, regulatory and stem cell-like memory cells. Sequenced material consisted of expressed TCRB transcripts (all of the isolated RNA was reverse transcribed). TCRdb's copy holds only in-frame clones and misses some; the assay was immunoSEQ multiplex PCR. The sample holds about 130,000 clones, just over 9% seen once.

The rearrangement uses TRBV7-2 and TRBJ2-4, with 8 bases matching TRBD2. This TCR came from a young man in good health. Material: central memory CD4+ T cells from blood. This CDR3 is CASSPGGGAKNIQYF. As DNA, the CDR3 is TGTGCCAGCAGTCCGGGAGGGGGGGCCAAAAACATTCAGTACTTC.